The TCR beta chain under discussion was sequenced for a study of shared clonotypes between healthy human individuals (TCRdb year 2020). Regarding the complete study: The cohort included a few men and a couple of women between 18 and 49 years of age. To estimate repertoire size and how much clonotype sharing occurs between individuals, the study deeply sequenced the blood TCR repertoires of five healthy adults. For each donor, CD4 naive and CD4 memory were each run on three plates, CD8 naive on two plates, and CD8 memory on one plate. Different laboratories and diverse techniques were used to prepare libraries and sequence TCR repertoires, to increase sequencing depth and limit assay-specific biases. Leukapheresis yielded between about 0.94 and 8.9 billion PBMCs per donor.

As concerns this clone: What this receptor recognizes is not known. Per-base quality was not reported, and no clone a single base away is much larger than it.

What the work shows at the level of the full study, not this receptor alone: Sharing across several donors was observed for approximately 5% of naive CD4, 3% to 3.5% of naive CD8, roughly 2.3% of memory CD4, and about 0.4% of memory CD8 clonotypes. Based on pairwise subsampling, the degree of clonotype sharing among donors was expected to be affected by sequencing depth. Sampling was restricted to blood, and TCR repertoires in tissue are likely to differ from TCR repertoires in blood. Because the study included a small number of donors, the genetic and exposure-history diversity represented was limited. Even with the large sequencing depth, rarefaction of the sorted-subset datasets indicated that sequencing was incomplete. Compared with non-shared clonotypes, the clonotypes found in all four sorted-subset donors had higher generation probabilities. Estimated clonotype richness was generally larger for naive than for memory subsets.

For the CD8 naive samples, CD45RO-negative cells were positively selected for CCR7, yielding a CD45RA+CCR7+ population from which TemRA cells were excluded. The donors were healthy, HIV-negative adults who had no recently reported acute infections or vaccinations. Every donor was a Caucasian adult residing in Nashville, Tennessee, USA. After blood collection by leukapheresis, PBMCs were isolated using Ficoll-Histopaque density gradient centrifugation and then cryopreserved in the vapor phase of liquid nitrogen. Analytical flow cytometry was used to check the purity and quantity of every magnetically sorted T cell population. Each sorted fraction had its genomic DNA isolated and then quantified by UV absorbance on a Nanodrop 2000c. Using the deep immunoSEQ assay, multiplex PCR amplified TCR CDR3 regions from genomic DNA. Extracted genomic DNA from each cell subset was distributed evenly across all wells of several immunoSEQ 96-well plates, and each plate was treated as a replicate. For sorted subsets, 150 to 250 ng genomic DNA, equal to some 28,000 T cell genomes, was loaded into each replicate PCR. Purified libraries were quantified with a Qubit 3.0 fluorometer, sized on a Bioanalyzer 2100, and re-quantified with the KAPA Library Quantification kit. Each immunoSEQ 96-well plate was sequenced on its own single-read 150-cycle Illumina NextSeq 550 flow cell. In the authors' own workflow: Because the immunoSEQ output included only junctional sequences and no quality scores, the filtering could not be the same as the filtering used for full-length reads. To assign V/J genes and CDR3, sequences were annotated using PyIR, a Python wrapper for IgBLAST v1.9, with IMGT germline references. Any read was removed if the V/J assignment was weak (E-value above 1e-6), the CDR3 was missing, or the read contained stop codons, out-of-frame junctions, or ambiguous translated residues. A V3J clonotype was defined by an identical inferred V gene, J gene, and CDR3 amino acid sequence. To compute the percentage overlap between repertoires, the number of shared unique clonotypes was divided by the size of the smaller repertoire. RTK rarefaction, the Chao1 estimator, and Recon v2.1 estimates of unobserved clonotypes were used to assess repertoire richness. OLGA was used to compute generation probabilities for all TCRbeta clonotypes that the gDNA method yielded from a few donors. TCRdb obtained this table from immuneACCESS and retained in-frame rearrangements with V and J assigned. These tables miss some clones; where compared with another copy, unresolved V genes account for less than half of the shortfall, and the remainder is unexplained. V, J and clone size were drawn from that table, and D and trimming were deduced from the DNA. This sample comprises around 2,000,000 clones, just under 95% of them detected only once. The ten largest clones take up 1.2% of the sample.

The germline V gene (reference sequence) yields SGHNT for CDR1 and YYREEE for CDR2. The CDR3 goes from the cysteine to the phenylalanine over 17 residues. CDR3 DNA is the only sequence kept; it has 51 bases, read in frame from the first base. The germline V end is reduced by 3 bases and the J end by 5 bases; junction bases left unmatched: 8. This receptor was taken from a young man in good health. This sequence uses TRBV5-4 and TRBJ2-7; 16 central nucleotides agree with TRBD2. Sequenced: naive CD8+ T cells sorted from blood. What the cell subset or site label conveys for this sample: CD45RA+CCR7+. This receptor has the CDR3 CASSSGTSGGAYHEQYF. In nucleotide form, the sequence is TGTGCCAGCAGCTCAGGGACTAGCGGGGGGGCCTACCACGAGCAGTACTTC.